The 2 T cell receptor beta chains given below trace back to one sample, sequenced in a study of blood T cell repertoires in COVID-19. Method: immunoSEQ multiplex PCR; TCRdb's copy keeps in-frame clones and lacks some. The sample has fewer than 300,000 clones, about 89% seen once; the top ten hold about 9.3%. Source material: PBMCs or T cells enriched from blood (not recorded which). The receptors originated from a man aged 40-49 years who had recovered from COVID-19.

This clone was seen once. The chain carries TRBV5-1 and TRBJ1-1; D might be TRBD1 (6 bases). Between the trimmed V and J ends, which lost 0 bases and 7 bases, there was a span of 13 bases. The CDR3 totals 14 residues. Germline CDR1 and CDR2: SGHRS and YFSETQ. The CDR3 sequence: CASSLVLGGNEAFF. CDR3 sequence (DNA): TGCGCCAGCAGCTTGGTCCTAGGGGGAAATGAAGCTTTCTTT.

The V call is TRBV12-3 or TRBV12-4, the J call TRBJ2-5; maybe TRBD2 (6 bases). Deletions cut 6 bases from V and 4 bases from J, with 6 bases between. The CDR3 spans 11 residues. CDR3: CASRAGETQYF. As DNA, the CDR3 is TGTGCCAGCAGAGCGGGAGAGACCCAGTACTTC.